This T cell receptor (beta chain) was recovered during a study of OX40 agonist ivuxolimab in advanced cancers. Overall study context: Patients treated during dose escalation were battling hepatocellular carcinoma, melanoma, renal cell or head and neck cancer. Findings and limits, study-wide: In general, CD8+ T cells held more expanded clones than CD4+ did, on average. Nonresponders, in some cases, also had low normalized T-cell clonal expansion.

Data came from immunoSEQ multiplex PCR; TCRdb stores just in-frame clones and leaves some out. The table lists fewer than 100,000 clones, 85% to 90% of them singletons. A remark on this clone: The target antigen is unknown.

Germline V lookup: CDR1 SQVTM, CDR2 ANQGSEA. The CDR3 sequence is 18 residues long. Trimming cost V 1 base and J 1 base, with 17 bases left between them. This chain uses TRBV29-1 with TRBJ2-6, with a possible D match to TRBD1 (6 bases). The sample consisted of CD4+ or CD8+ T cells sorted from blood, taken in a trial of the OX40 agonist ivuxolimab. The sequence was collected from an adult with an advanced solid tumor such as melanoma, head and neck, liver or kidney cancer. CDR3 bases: TGCAGCGTTGAAGCGACGAGACAGGCCGGATCTGGGGCCAACGTCCTGACTTTC. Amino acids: CSVEATRQAGSGANVLTF.